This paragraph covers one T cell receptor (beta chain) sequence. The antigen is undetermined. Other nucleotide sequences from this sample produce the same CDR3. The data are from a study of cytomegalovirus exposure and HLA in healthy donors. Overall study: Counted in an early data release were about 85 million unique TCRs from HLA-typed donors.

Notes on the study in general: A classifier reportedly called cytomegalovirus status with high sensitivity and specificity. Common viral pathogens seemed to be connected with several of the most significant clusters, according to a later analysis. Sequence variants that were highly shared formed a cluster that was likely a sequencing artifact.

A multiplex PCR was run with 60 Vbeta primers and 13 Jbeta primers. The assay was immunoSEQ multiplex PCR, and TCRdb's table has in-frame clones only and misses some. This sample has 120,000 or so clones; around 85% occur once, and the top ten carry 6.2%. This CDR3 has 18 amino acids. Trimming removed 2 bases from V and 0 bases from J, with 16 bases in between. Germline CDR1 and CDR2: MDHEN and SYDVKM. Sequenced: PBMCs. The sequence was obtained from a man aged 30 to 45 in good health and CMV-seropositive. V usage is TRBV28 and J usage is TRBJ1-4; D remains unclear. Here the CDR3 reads CASSLRSERLATNEKLFF. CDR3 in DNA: TGTGCCAGCAGTTTAAGGTCGGAGAGGTTAGCAACTAATGAAAAACTGTTTTTT.